These 19 T cell receptor beta chains came from one sample sequenced in a study of CD8+CD57+ T cells in acquired aplastic anemia (dated by TCRdb to the late 2010s). The patients picked for sequencing were ones in whom flow cytometry had shown an expansion of CD8+CD57+ cells. Instrument on record: Illumina HiSeq 2000. Genomic DNA was used as template for profiling of TCR beta VDJ combinations and CDR3 sequences. TCRdb's own reprocessing of the public reads used fastp at Q25 and MiXCR and kept productive beta chains. Entries that share a CDR3 protein sequence are merged under the most common genes and DNA. The sample includes about 160,000 distinct CDR3 sequences, with around 48% observed a single time. The ten largest clones take up approximately 3% of the sample. Sequenced: sorted CD4+, CD8+, or CD8+CD57+ T cells (not recorded which) from PBMCs. The receptors shown here come from a human donor with aplastic anemia.

The genes are TRBV30 and TRBJ1-4, with 8 bases matching TRBD1. V shed 1 base, J shed 6 bases, and the junction held 1 base outside the gene matches. This CDR3 contains 13 residues. CDR1 is GTSNPN and CDR2 is SVGIG in the germline V gene (reference sequence). For the CDR3, the DNA is TGTGCCTGGAGTGGGACAGGGTATGAAAAACTGTTTTTT. This encodes CAWSGTGYEKLFF.

In this sample, this clonotype turned up many times. The rearrangement uses TRBV6-1 and TRBJ1-6; 10 bases map to TRBD1. V was clipped by 7 bases and J by 9 bases; unmatched bases: 6. The length of the CDR3 is 14 residues. CDR1 MNHNS and CDR2 SASEGT come from the germline V gene. This CDR3 reads CASIRQGAASPLHF. The DNA of the CDR3 is TGTGCCAGCATCAGACAGGGGGCGGCTTCACCCCTCCACTTT.

The V call is TRBV20-1, the J call TRBJ2-5, with 10 bases aligning to TRBD2. The CDR3 runs 15 residues. V trimming: 6 bases; J trimming: 1 base; junction bases outside the gene matches: 8. CDR1 DFQATT and CDR2 SNEGSKA come from the germline V gene (reference sequence). The CDR3 nucleotides are TGCAGTGCGGAATCTAGCGGGAGCCTCCAAGAGACCCAGTACTTC. Its protein is CSAESSGSLQETQYF.

The V gene is TRBV30, the J gene TRBJ1-2, with D perhaps TRBD1 (5 bases). Trimming removed 4 bases at V and 5 bases at J, with 14 bases between. This CDR3 has 13 residues. Germline V gene lookup returns CDR1 GTSNPN and CDR2 SVGIG (reference sequence). The CDR3 reads CAWTETGGYGYTF. CDR3 nucleotide sequence: TGTGCCTGGACTGAAACAGGTGGTTATGGCTACACCTTC.

V usage is TRBV20-1 and J usage is TRBJ2-3, with TRBD1 identical over 7 bases. Germline V gene lookup returns CDR1 DFQATT and CDR2 SNEGSKA (reference sequence). The CDR3 runs to 12 residues. J gave up 5 bases and V 3 bases, and 2 bases lay outside the gene matches. The CDR3 protein is CSASAGGDTQYF. In DNA form, the CDR3 reads TGCAGTGCTAGCGCAGGGGGAGATACGCAGTATTTT.

This clonotype was seen ten or more times. This rearrangement joins TRBV7-9 to TRBJ1-3; perhaps TRBD1 as D (6 bases). The CDR3 is 13 amino acids. Trimming stripped 5 bases from V and 12 bases from J, with 17 bases between. Germline CDR1 is SEHNR and CDR2 is FQNEAQ (reference sequence). CDR3 amino acids: CASSTTGLGRIYF. The CDR3 bases are TGTGCCAGCAGCACCACAGGGTTGGGGCGCATATATTTT.

This clonotype was found many times. The chain employs TRBV6-2 or TRBV6-3 and TRBJ1-5; D is unclear. The germline CDR1 and CDR2 sequences are MNHEY and SVGEGT. The CDR3 covers 13 residues. Between the trimmed V and J ends, which lost 10 bases and 5 bases, there was a span of 15 bases. The CDR3 loop is CATKQDGYQPQHF. The CDR3, as DNA: TGTGCCACCAAGCAGGATGGTTATCAGCCCCAGCATTTT.

The V and J genes are TRBV20-1 and TRBJ1-2, with unresolved D. The CDR3 contains 13 residues. The V gene's germline CDR1 is DFQATT and CDR2 SNEGSKA (reference sequence). The ends were cut back, 6 bases at V and 3 bases at J, with 14 bases in the middle. The DNA for the CDR3 is TGCAGTGCCAACCCGTCGGCCTACTATGGCTACACCTTC. Amino acids: CSANPSAYYGYTF.

This clonotype came up once. The V and J genes are TRBV19 and TRBJ2-1; D gene uncertain. The CDR3 length is 12 residues. Trimming removed 5 bases from V and 4 bases from J, with 6 bases in between. Germline lookup yields CDR1 LNHDA and CDR2 SQIVND (reference sequence). CDR3 DNA sequence: TGTGCCAGTAGTGAAGCATACAATGAGCAGTTCTTC. Translation: CASSEAYNEQFF. The full variable domain, with the rest looked up from reference TRBV19 and TRBJ2-1, is DGGITQSPKYLFRKEGQNVTLSCEQNLNHDAMYWYRQDPGQGLRLIYYSQIVNDFQKGDIAEGYSVSREKKESFPLTVTSAQKNPTAFYLCASSEAYNEQFFGPGTRLTVL.

The gene calls are TRBV11-2 and TRBJ2-1; 13 bases are a match to TRBD2. The CDR3 contains 16 residues. Germline lookup yields CDR1 SGHAT and CDR2 FQNNGV. Unmatched junction bases numbered 10, after V lost 6 bases and J lost 8 bases. CDR3 loop: CASSPLAGGPRDEQFF. The CDR3 DNA reads TGTGCCAGCAGTCCACTAGCGGGAGGGCCAAGGGATGAGCAGTTCTTC.

This clonotype was seen only a few times. It may be a read error: a sequence one base away is much more abundant. The chain combines TRBV25-1 with TRBJ1-1; 11 nucleotides line up with TRBD1. Trimming cost V 4 bases and J 6 bases; bases outside gene matches: 4. Germline assignment: CDR1 MGHDK and CDR2 SYGVNS. CDR3 length: 14 amino acids. The CDR3 DNA sequence: TGTGCCAGCAGTGGTCCGGGACAGGGGGCTGAAGCTTTCTTT. It is translated as CASSGPGQGAEAFF.

The rearrangement joins TRBV10-2 to TRBJ2-3; D call uncertain. The V and J ends lost 7 bases and 3 bases respectively, with 11 bases between them. The germline V gene encodes CDR1 WSHSY and CDR2 SAAADI. This CDR3 has 13 amino acids. This CDR3 reads CASNPTVTDTQYF. As DNA, the CDR3 is TGCGCCAGCAATCCTACAGTGACAGATACGCAGTATTTT.

The chain joins TRBV6-1 to TRBJ2-1, with 10 bases lining up with TRBD1. Trimming removed 0 bases from V and 8 bases from J; junction bases left unmatched: 7. Germline-derived CDR1 and CDR2 are MNHNS and SASEGT. This CDR3 is built from 16 residues. The CDR3: CASSEAKGQGTYEQFF. The CDR3 DNA reads TGTGCCAGCAGTGAAGCAAAGGGACAGGGGACTTATGAGCAGTTCTTC.

This chain joins TRBV12-5 and TRBJ1-4; 7 bases are shared with TRBD1. Germline V gives CDR1 LGHNT, CDR2 FRNRAP. CDR3 length: 15 amino acids. V lost 6 bases to trimming and J lost 5 bases; unmatched junction nucleotides: 9. The CDR3 protein is CASGLRDSPNEKLFF. Here the CDR3 DNA reads TGTGCTAGTGGGCTTAGGGACAGTCCAAATGAAAAACTGTTTTTT.

The rearrangement joins TRBV24-1 to TRBJ1-1; D perhaps matches TRBD1 (5 bases). The CDR3 has 15 residues. Trimming stripped 2 bases from V and 8 bases from J, with 17 bases between. Germline values: CDR1 KGHDR, CDR2 SFDVKD. DNA of the CDR3: TGTGCCACCAGTGATTCCCGAGGGTCGGGGGAAGAAGCTTTCTTT. Translated: CATSDSRGSGEEAFF.

V and J are TRBV24-1 and TRBJ2-1; 13 bases fit TRBD2. Germline CDR1 is KGHDR and CDR2 is SFDVKD. V shed 5 bases and J 2 bases; nucleotides not matched to a gene: 8. CDR3 size: 18 residues. The CDR3 here is CATSASPGTSGTYNEQFF. CDR3 coding DNA: TGTGCCACCAGTGCCTCCCCCGGGACTAGCGGGACCTACAATGAGCAGTTCTTC.

This clonotype was seen more than once but under ten times. In nucleotides, the CDR3 is TGTGCCTGGAGTTACGGGAGGCAAAACCTGAACACTGAAGCTTTCTTT. Translation: CAWSYGRQNLNTEAFF. The J gene is TRBJ1-1, the V gene TRBV30, with unresolved D. The CDR3 is made up of 16 amino acids. V was clipped by 2 bases and J by 0 bases, with 16 bases between them. Germline V gene data show CDR1 as GTSNPN and CDR2 as SVGIG (reference sequence).

The genes are TRBV2 and TRBJ1-3; D not resolved. Germline V gene lookup returns CDR1 SNHLY and CDR2 FYNNEI. Deletions cut 4 bases from V and 0 bases from J, with 10 bases between. The CDR3 is made up of 15 amino acids. DNA for the CDR3: TGTGCCAGCAGTGGGTCCGTTCTCTCTGGAAACACCATATATTTT. Translated, it gives CASSGSVLSGNTIYF. Complete variable domain (other parts from reference TRBV2 and TRBJ1-3): EPEVTQTPSHQVTQMGQEVILRCVPISNHLYFYWYRQILGQKVEFLVSFYNNEISEKSEIFDDQFSVERPDGSNFTLKIRSTKLEDSAMYFCASSGSVLSGNTIYFGEGSWLTVV.

The CDR3 loop reads CASSRIPTGLLNTGELFF. The CDR3 coding sequence is TGTGCCAGCAGCCGCATTCCGACAGGGCTCTTGAACACCGGGGAGCTGTTTTTT. This sequence joins TRBV7-8 and TRBJ2-2; 7 nucleotides match TRBD1. CDR1 is SGHVS and CDR2 is FQNEAQ in the germline V gene. With 5 bases clipped from V and 1 base from J, the junction kept 13 bases outside the gene matches. There are 18 residues in the CDR3. Full variable domain (outside the CDR3, taken from reference TRBV7-8 and TRBJ2-2): GAGVSQSPRYKVAKRGQDVALRCDPISGHVSLFWYQQALGQGPEFLTYFQNEAQLDKSGLPSDRFFAERPEGSVSTLKIQRTQQEDSAVYLCASSRIPTGLLNTGELFFGEGSRLTVL.